The entry that follows covers one TCR beta chain sequence. This entry is derived from a study of brain T cells in children with intractable seizures. TCRdb keeps only in-frame clones here, not all; method: immunoSEQ multiplex PCR. The sample has 50,000 to 80,000 clones, around 96% seen once. The sequences come from peripheral blood, collected at surgery. This TCR was recovered from a boy under two years old with focal cortical dysplasia and intractable seizures.

The CDR3 DNA sequence: TGTGCCAGCAAGCTAAGACCCGGGACAGGCTACGAGCAGTACTTC. Amino acid sequence: CASKLRPGTGYEQYF. The J gene is TRBJ2-7, the V gene TRBV6-5; TRBD1 aligns across 8 bases. Per the germline V gene, CDR1 is MNHEY and CDR2 is SVGAGI. The CDR3 covers 15 residues. Trimming removed 7 bases from V and 3 bases from J; junction bases left unmatched: 11.